The 13 T cell receptor beta chains reported below all come from one sample, sequenced in a study of blood T cell repertoires in COVID-19. Only in-frame clones appear in the TCRdb table, and some are missing; sequencing was by immunoSEQ multiplex PCR. This sample has fewer than 200,000 clones, with approximately 82% found just once. Sequenced: PBMCs or T cells enriched from blood (not recorded which). These receptors all come from a woman in her forties or fifties in a cohort exposed to, infected with or recovered from COVID-19 (not recorded which).

The V and J genes are TRBV6-6 and TRBJ2-7; 7 positions agree with TRBD2. CDR1 is MNHNY, CDR2 SVGAGI, per germline (reference sequence). The junction had 13 bases not matched to a gene; V was cut back by 4 bases and J by 4 bases. CDR3 length equals 16 residues. CDR3 sequence: CASSSRGRGSLYEQYF. The DNA of the CDR3 is TGTGCCAGCAGTTCCCGTGGGCGCGGGAGTTTGTACGAGCAGTACTTC.

This clone was detected only a few times. The CDR3 protein is CASSLDFRVTYEQYF. The DNA of the CDR3 is TGTGCCAGCAGCTTAGATTTTCGGGTCACCTACGAGCAGTACTTC. The chain couples TRBV7-2 to TRBJ2-7; the D is unclear. Between the trimmed V and J ends, which lost 1 base and 2 bases, there was a span of 12 bases. This CDR3 region has 15 residues. Germline V CDR1 and CDR2: SGHTA, FQGNSA.

This chain's CDR3 is CASSQVGSFIQYF. In nucleotides, the CDR3 is TGTGCCAGCAGCCAAGTGGGGAGTTTCATTCAGTACTTC. V is TRBV3-1 (or the pseudogene TRBV3-2) and J is TRBJ2-4; D might be TRBD2 (5 bases). The CDR3 totals 13 residues. Looked up from germline, CDR1 is LGHDT and CDR2 is YNNKEL (reference sequence). V lost 1 base, J lost 9 bases, and 10 bases lay in between.

The chain combines TRBV24-1 with TRBJ2-2; D remains ambiguous. CDR1 and CDR2 from the germline V gene are KGHDR and SFDVKD. The CDR3 spans 14 residues. V was clipped by 2 bases and J by 1 base, with 4 bases between them. The CDR3 bases are TGTGCCACCAGTGATTCAGGGAACACCGGGGAGCTGTTTTTT. This sequence encodes CATSDSGNTGELFF.

The rearrangement joins TRBV5-4 to TRBJ2-1; possibly TRBD1 for D (7 bases). Germline V CDR1 and CDR2: SGHNT, YYREEE (reference sequence). The length of the CDR3 is 15 residues. Between the trimmed V and J ends, which lost 4 bases and 4 bases, there was a span of 15 bases. The CDR3 spells CASSPRGAGYNEQFF. Written as DNA, the CDR3 is TGTGCCAGCAGCCCCAGGGGGGCCGGGTACAATGAGCAGTTCTTC. The variable domain in full, with the rest retrieved from reference TRBV5-4 and TRBJ2-1, is ETGVTQSPTHLIKTRGQQVTLRCSSQSGHNTVSWYQQALGQGPQFIFQYYREEENGRGNFPPRFSGLQFPNYSSELNVNALELDDSALYLCASSPRGAGYNEQFFGPGTRLTVL.

V usage is TRBV7-3 and J usage is TRBJ2-1; 9 nucleotides align to TRBD2. The V gene's germline CDR1 is SGHTA and CDR2 FQGTGA. With V trimmed by 5 bases and J by 6 bases, 5 bases remained unmatched. The CDR3 sequence is 14 residues long. CDR3 sequence: CASSPLGLANEQFF. In nucleotides, the CDR3 is TGTGCCAGCAGCCCGTTGGGACTAGCCAATGAGCAGTTCTTC.

This clone was counted a single time. The CDR3 DNA reads as TGTGCCAGCCTTCAGCAGGGAGGCACTGAAGCTTTCTTT. Its protein product is CASLQQGGTEAFF. This chain uses TRBV5-4 with TRBJ1-1; weak D call: TRBD1 (5 bases). Trimming shortened V by 7 bases and J by 4 bases, and 14 bases separated the two germline ends. CDR3 length equals 13 residues. From germline, CDR1 is SGHNT and CDR2 YYREEE (reference sequence).

This chain uses TRBV3-1 (or the pseudogene TRBV3-2) with TRBJ2-3; unclear D gene. Germline CDR1 reads LGHDT; CDR2 reads YNNKEL (reference sequence). The V end was cut by 4 bases, the J end by 5 bases, with 10 bases between. The CDR3 runs 13 residues. The CDR3 DNA follows: TGTGCCAGCAGCCGAGGCTCGAGAGATACGCAGTATTTT. Its protein product is CASSRGSRDTQYF.

The chain carries TRBV30 and TRBJ1-6, with unresolved D. The germline V gene encodes CDR1 GTSNPN and CDR2 SVGIG (reference sequence). The ends were cut back, 5 bases at V and 7 bases at J, with 12 bases in the middle. CDR3 size: 13 residues. The CDR3 region has the DNA TGTGCCTGGGGGATGGTAGAAAATTCACCCCTCCACTTT. Its protein is CAWGMVENSPLHF.

This chain connects TRBV5-6 to TRBJ2-2; weak D call: TRBD2 (7 bases). The ends were cut back, 1 base at V and 1 base at J, with 14 bases in the middle. Germline V gene lookup returns CDR1 SGHDT and CDR2 YYEEEE. The CDR3 runs 17 residues. This CDR3 is CASSLRGAGRNTGELFF. CDR3 sequence (DNA): TGTGCCAGCAGCTTGCGGGGGGCGGGACGGAACACCGGGGAGCTGTTTTTT.

J is TRBJ1-5 and V is TRBV28, with D possibly TRBD1 on 6 matching bases. Trimming left V 4 bases short and J 3 bases short, with 19 bases between. The CDR3 runs 17 residues. Germline loops: CDR1 MDHEN, CDR2 SYDVKM. The CDR3 bases are TGTGCCAGCAGTTCCTCCGGGACATATGGGGACAATCAGCCCCAGCATTTT. Translated, it gives CASSSSGTYGDNQPQHF.

The rearrangement links TRBV27 to TRBJ2-5, with a possible D match to TRBD2 (6 bases). V lost 5 bases to trimming and J lost 5 bases, with 15 bases between them. This CDR3 contains 14 residues. Looked up from germline, CDR1 is MNHEY and CDR2 is SMNVEV (reference sequence). Written as DNA, the CDR3 is TGTGCCAGCAGTCTAACTAGCCCTCGGGAGACCCAGTACTTC. It translates to CASSLTSPRETQYF.

The V and J genes are TRBV19 and TRBJ2-7; TRBD2 matches 8 bases. V gave up 5 bases and J gave up 5 bases; unmatched junction bases: 8. The germline V gene has CDR1 LNHDA and CDR2 SQIVND (reference sequence). This CDR3 comprises 14 residues. CDR3 residues: CASSPGGGTNEQYF. CDR3 sequence (DNA): TGTGCCAGTAGTCCGGGCGGGGGGACCAACGAGCAGTACTTC.